This T cell receptor beta chain originates from a study of early T cells in non-severe SARS-CoV-2 infection. About the research overall: Sequencing input comprised bulk RNA from unsorted whole blood; chain pairing was not available. Broader study findings: A preference for anti-spike CD8 responses marked VDJdb matching, which missed private and CD4 specificities.

Only a few counts were recorded for this clonotype. Its antigen is unidentified. The library protocol tagged individual cDNA molecules with unique molecular identifiers. TCRdb re-called the 5' RACE reads with MiXCR, one entry per CDR3 protein. The sample records over 75,000 distinct CDR3 sequences, about 15% being singletons. CDR3 length: 13 amino acids. Germline V lookup: CDR1 SGHDT, CDR2 YYEEEE. Trimming cost V 4 bases and J 6 bases, with 14 bases left between them. The rearrangement joins TRBV5-6 to TRBJ2-7; D could derive from TRBD1 or TRBD2 (5 bases each). The sequence was collected from an adult who was a healthcare worker with PCR-confirmed SARS-CoV-2 infection or an uninfected control (not recorded which). Sequencing input: whole blood. Here the CDR3 DNA reads TGTGCCAGCAGCCCGGAGGTTGGGGGCGAGCAGTACTTC. It encodes CASSPEVGGEQYF.